The rows below give T cell receptor beta chains drawn from one sample of a study of T-cell memory formation after mild COVID-19. TCRdb re-called the 5' RACE reads through MiXCR, storing one row per CDR3 protein. The sample has about 360,000 distinct CDR3 sequences; around 14% are singletons. The sample taken for sequencing was PBMCs or a T cell subset sorted from them (not recorded which). The receptors originated from a man aged 18 to 30 who had mild COVID-19 (a few samples of this study predate the infection). Cell type and time point are not known. The CDR3 runs from the conserved cysteine through the conserved F or W. Each record gives: V gene, J gene, clone size, D gene, CDR3 length, CDR3 DNA, CDR3 protein. A D gene is named only where the DNA matches it firmly. Size is omitted from some rows. Given values are once, few, many or a class for expanded clones.

TRBV10-3	TRBJ1-4	few	-	15	TGTGCCATCAGTGAGTCGGTCGGGCTTCCTGAAAAACTGTTTTTT	CAISESVGLPEKLFF
TRBV5-4	TRBJ2-5	-	-	13	TGTGCCAGCAGCTGGGACCGACAAGAGACCCAGTACTTC	CASSWDRQETQYF
TRBV2	TRBJ2-5	few	-	15	TGTGCCAGCAGTGAAGTGGGTGCGGGGCCCAGGACCCAGTACTTC	CASSEVGAGPRTQYF
TRBV24-1	TRBJ2-1	-	TRBD2	15	TGTGCCACCAGTGAAGCTAGCGGGGGGAACAATGAGCAGTTCTTC	CATSEASGGNNEQFF
TRBV5-1	TRBJ1-2	few	-	14	TGCGCCAGCAGCTTGCCCAAGGCCGGACGGGGCTACACCTTC	CASSLPKAGRGYTF
TRBV7-9	TRBJ1-5	-	-	15	TGTGCCAGCAGCTTTGAACAGGGTTCCAATCAGCCCCAGCATTTT	CASSFEQGSNQPQHF
TRBV29-1	TRBJ1-1	many	-	18	TGCAGCGTTGAATATGGGTATTTACAGGGTAAAACCCTCGGTGAAGCTTTCTTT	CSVEYGYLQGKTLGEAFF
TRBV4-1	TRBJ2-6	few	-	14	TGCGCCAGCAGCCGAGGGGCTGGGGCCAACGTCCTGACTTTC	CASSRGAGANVLTF
TRBV4-1	TRBJ1-1	many	-	13	TGCGCCAGCAGCCCCCGGGAGGTCACTGAAGCTTTCTTT	CASSPREVTEAFF
TRBV7-9	TRBJ2-7	-	-	11	TGTGCCAGCAGCGCTCACTACGAGCAGTGCTTC	CASSAHYEQCF
TRBV7-3	TRBJ2-3	few	TRBD1	17	TGTGCCAGCAGCTTAGCGTTATTGGGACAGGGGGCAGATACGCAGTATTTT	CASSLALLGQGADTQYF
TRBV7-6	TRBJ2-5	-	TRBD2	17	TGTGCCAGCAGCTTAGGACTAGCGGGGGGACAACAAGAGACCCAGTACTTC	CASSLGLAGGQQETQYF
TRBV20-1	TRBJ2-5	-	-	15	TGCAGTGCTGATAACAAGGGGGGCAAAAGGGAGACCCAGTACTTC	CSADNKGGKRETQYF
TRBV12-3/TRBV12-4	TRBJ2-6	many	-	18	TGTGCCAGCAGTTTCATTACAGGGATAGTCTCTGGGGCCAACGTCCTGACTTTC	CASSFITGIVSGANVLTF
TRBV3-1	TRBJ1-4	many	-	12	TGTGCCAGCAGCCAAGTTTACGAAAAACTGTTTTTT	CASSQVYEKLFF
TRBV4-2	TRBJ2-5	-	-	14	TGTGCCAGCAGCCAAGATCGGGGACGCAAGACCCAGTACTTC	CASSQDRGRKTQYF
TRBV4-2	TRBJ2-1	few	-	17	TGTGCCAGCAGCCAAGATGTGGAACAGGGAAATGGGAATGAGCAGTTCTTC	CASSQDVEQGNGNEQFF